This record covers a single T cell receptor beta chain. Its antigen is still unknown. Sequencing relied on a cDNA template that was reverse transcribed from extracted RNA. TCRdb's copy holds only in-frame clones and misses some; the assay was immunoSEQ multiplex PCR. Here the sample spans some 190,000 clones, roughly three fifths being singletons. Germline loops: CDR1 LGHNA, CDR2 YSLEER. The CDR3 covers 15 residues. Deletions cut 3 bases from V and 5 bases from J, with 11 bases between. Treatment denoted: oral pan-JAK inhibitor, 5-10 mg twice daily. These data originate in a study of CD8+ T cells in alopecia areata. Looking at the study overall: Scoring of treated patients' severity used the percentage of affected scalp area. Study results and limitations: Scalp sequencing also captures normal skin's resident alphabeta T cells.

The receptor's source is a human donor with alopecia areata. This sequence joins TRBV4-3 and TRBJ1-6; D possibly corresponds to TRBD1 (5 bases). Sequencing used CD4+ T cells sorted from blood, obtained between weeks 43 and 45, from a patient treated with tofacitinib. The CDR3 sequence: CASSQGDRDNSPLHF. In DNA, the CDR3 is TGCGCCAGCAGCCAGGGGGACCGAGATAATTCACCCCTCCACTTT.